The T cell receptor (beta chain) described here comes from a study of cytomegalovirus exposure and HLA in healthy donors. The count of this clone is one. PCR amplification relied on 60 Vbeta primers (plus 13 Jbeta primers). Method: immunoSEQ multiplex PCR; TCRdb's copy keeps in-frame clones and lacks some. This table holds more than 110,000 clones, 60% to 85% found once. Germline loops: CDR1 ENHRY, CDR2 SYGVKD. This CDR3 has 14 amino acids. Trimming removed 3 bases from V and 2 bases from J, with 9 bases in between. The chain couples TRBV10-3 to TRBJ2-3, with D possibly matching TRBD2 (5 bases). Material: PBMCs. The receptor's source is a male donor in good health and CMV-seronegative. The CDR3: CAISDRRDTDTQYF. CDR3 in DNA: TGTGCCATCAGTGATCGTCGGGACACAGATACGCAGTATTTT.